What follows is one T cell receptor (beta chain) and its context. Antigen unknown. No cell sorting was done before RNA was extracted from the tissue. Distant lung tissue was collected more than 3 cm away from the tumor edge. Three rounds of nested PCR, following a modified ARM-PCR protocol, produced the TCRbeta library. TCRdb itself ran the multiplex PCR reads through MiXCR, one entry per CDR3 protein. The data show about 98,000 distinct CDR3 sequences, 80% seen once. The sample belongs to a study of tumor and adjacent non-tumor tissue in lung cancer. As for the study in general: Histology: about a dozen adenocarcinoma, a couple of squamous cell carcinoma, 1 small cell lung cancer. On average, productive TCRbeta reads reached a few million per sample.

V was shortened by 5 bases and J by 6 bases, with 16 bases between the two germline ends. CDR1 is MGHRA and CDR2 is YSYEKL in the germline V gene. The CDR3 runs to 15 residues. Study-wide points: In normal lung, the top 100 clones were significantly more dominant than in tumor. Tumor tissue had significantly higher TCR diversity than normal lung.

The TCR was taken from a man in his sixties with small cell lung cancer. V is TRBV4-1 and J is TRBJ2-2; D may be TRBD1 or TRBD2 (5 bases each). The sequenced sample consisted of distant non-tumor lung tissue. CDR3 loop: CASSSMGVYAGELFF. CDR3 bases: TGCGCCAGCAGCAGCATGGGGGTCTATGCCGGGGAGCTGTTTTTT.